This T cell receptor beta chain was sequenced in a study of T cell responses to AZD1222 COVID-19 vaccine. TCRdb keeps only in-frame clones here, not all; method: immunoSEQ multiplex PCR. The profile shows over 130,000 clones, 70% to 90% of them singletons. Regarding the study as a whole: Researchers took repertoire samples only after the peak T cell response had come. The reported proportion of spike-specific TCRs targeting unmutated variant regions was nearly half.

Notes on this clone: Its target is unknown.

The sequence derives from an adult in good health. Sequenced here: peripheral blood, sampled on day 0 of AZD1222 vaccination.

The CDR3 DNA sequence: TGTGCCAGCAGGTCGGACGGGACACTGAAACTGTTTTTT. This codes for CASRSDGTLKLFF. This chain uses TRBV28 with TRBJ1-4; perhaps TRBD1 as D (6 bases). Per germline, CDR1 MDHEN and CDR2 SYDVKM. This CDR3 has 13 amino acids. V gave up 6 bases and J gave up 11 bases, with 16 bases separating them. The variable domain in full, completed from reference TRBV28 and TRBJ1-4, reads DVKVTQSSRYLVKRTGEKVFLECVQDMDHENMFWYRQDPGLGLRLIYFSYDVKMKEKGDIPEGYSVSREKKERFSLILESASTNQTSMYLCASRSDGTLKLFFGSGTQLSVL.